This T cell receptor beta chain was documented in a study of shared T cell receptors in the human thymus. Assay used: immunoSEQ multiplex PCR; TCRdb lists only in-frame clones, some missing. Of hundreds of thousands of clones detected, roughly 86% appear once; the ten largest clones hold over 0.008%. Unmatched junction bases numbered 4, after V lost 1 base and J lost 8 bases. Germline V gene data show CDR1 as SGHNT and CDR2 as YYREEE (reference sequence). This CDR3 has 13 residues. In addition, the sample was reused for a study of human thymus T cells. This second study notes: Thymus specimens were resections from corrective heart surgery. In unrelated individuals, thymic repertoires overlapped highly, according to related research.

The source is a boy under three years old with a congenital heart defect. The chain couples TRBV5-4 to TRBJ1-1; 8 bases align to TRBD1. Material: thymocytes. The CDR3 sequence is CASSLQGAGEAFF. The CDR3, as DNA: TGTGCCAGCAGCTTGCAGGGGGCGGGGGAAGCTTTCTTT.